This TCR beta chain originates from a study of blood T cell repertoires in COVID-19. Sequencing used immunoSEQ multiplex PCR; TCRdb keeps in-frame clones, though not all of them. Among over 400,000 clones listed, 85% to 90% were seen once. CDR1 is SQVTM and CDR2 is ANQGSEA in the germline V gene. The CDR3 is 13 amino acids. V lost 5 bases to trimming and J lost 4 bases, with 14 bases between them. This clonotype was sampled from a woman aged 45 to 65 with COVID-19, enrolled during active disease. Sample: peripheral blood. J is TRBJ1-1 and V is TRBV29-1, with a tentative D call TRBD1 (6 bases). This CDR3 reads CSVSTGGGTEAFF. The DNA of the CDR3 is TGCAGCGTTTCGACAGGAGGTGGCACTGAAGCTTTCTTT.